The clone carrying this TCR beta chain was counted at least ten times. The data belong to a study of prognosis after radiotherapy for stage I lung cancer. Study information: Deemed medically inoperable were all patients with non-small cell lung cancer. As radiotherapy, SBRT was administered in 3 to 5 fractions with a biologically effective dose of at least 100 Gy.

Deletions cut 0 bases from V and 3 bases from J, with 9 bases between. Germline V gene data show CDR1 as SGDLS and CDR2 as YYNGEE. This CDR3 is built from 15 residues. The genomic DNA TCR beta CDR3 region underwent two rounds of multiplex PCR. Specific primers for each TRBV and TRBJ gene were what first-round PCR used. TCRdb passed the multiplex PCR reads through MiXCR, listing each CDR3 protein once. This repertoire shows approximately 51,000 distinct CDR3 sequences, 30% to 35% found once; its top ten account for 9.2%. This clonotype originated in a donor over 45 with non-small cell lung cancer. Source: PBMCs, taken before or after stereotactic body radiation therapy (not recorded which). The chain carries TRBV9 and TRBJ2-2; D is uncertain. The CDR3 spells CASSVGAGYTGELFF. Here the CDR3 DNA reads TGTGCCAGCAGCGTAGGGGCAGGATACACCGGGGAGCTGTTTTTT.